Listed below are T cell receptor beta chains from one sample, sequenced in a study of cytomegalovirus exposure and HLA in healthy donors. The data were produced by immunoSEQ multiplex PCR, yet TCRdb's version contains in-frame clones alone and is incomplete. The sample has about 190,000 clones, approximately 80% seen once. Specimen: PBMCs. The receptors come from a woman in her forties in good health and CMV-seronegative. Each CDR3 is given with its conserved first and last residue. D genes are given only for firm matches. Clone size is not always given. Where it is, it says once, few, many or a class for expanded clones.

j_gene | v_gene | d_gene | abundance | CDR3nt | CDR3aa
TRBJ2-1 | TRBV5-6 | - | - | TGTGCCAGCAGCTTGGCAGGTGGATATGAGCAGTTCTTC | CASSLAGGYEQFF
TRBJ1-1 | TRBV19 | - | - | TGTGCCAGTAGTACGACAGCTAACACTGAAGCTTTCTTT | CASSTTANTEAFF
TRBJ2-1 | TRBV7-9 | - | - | TGTGCCAGCAGCTTAGGGGCCGATGAGCAGTTCTTC | CASSLGADEQFF
TRBJ2-7 | TRBV11-3 | - | - | TGTGCCAGCAGCTTAGATCCGTACGAGCAGTACTTC | CASSLDPYEQYF
TRBJ2-3 | TRBV19 | TRBD1 | - | TGTGCCAGTAGTAAAACTGCGCGCCACGGGACAGGGAGGGCAGATACGCAGTATTTT | CASSKTARHGTGRADTQYF
TRBJ1-3 | TRBV5-6 | - | - | TGTGCCAGCGAGTCCGCCCGATACTCTGGAAACACCATATATTTT | CASESARYSGNTIYF
TRBJ2-2 | TRBV18 | TRBD2 | - | TGTGCCAGCTCACCCGGGAGGGACACCGGGGAGCTGTTTTTT | CASSPGRDTGELFF
TRBJ1-1 | TRBV5-1 | - | - | TGCGCCAGCAGCGGAGCCAGGGGATTAGGCACTGAAGCTTTCTTT | CASSGARGLGTEAFF
TRBJ2-3 | TRBV30 | - | - | TGTGCTTGGAGTTTCCCTAGCACAGATACGCAGTATTTT | CAWSFPSTDTQYF
TRBJ2-3 | TRBV12-5 | - | - | TGTGCTAGTGGTACTCGACGACAGTCACACACAGATACGCAGTATTTT | CASGTRRQSHTDTQYF
TRBJ2-1 | TRBV9 | TRBD1 | - | TGTGCCAGCAGCGTATCGGGACAGGGGCAGTACAATGAGCAGTTCTTC | CASSVSGQGQYNEQFF
TRBJ2-3 | TRBV19 | TRBD1 | - | TGTGCCAGTAGTCCTGACAGGGAAATTCTTCAAGATACGCAGTATTTT | CASSPDREILQDTQYF
TRBJ1-1 | TRBV5-5 | - | - | TGTGCCAGCAGCTTGAGATCGGACAGAGAAGCTTTCTTT | CASSLRSDREAFF
TRBJ2-5 | TRBV7-9 | TRBD1 | - | TGTGCCAGCAGCTTGCCGGGACAGAAAGAGACCCAGTACTTC | CASSLPGQKETQYF
TRBJ1-2 | TRBV5-4 | - | - | TGTGCCAGCAGCCGGGGAGGGATCGTCGACTATGGCTACACCTTC | CASSRGGIVDYGYTF
TRBJ2-3 | TRBV5-1 | TRBD2 | - | TGCGCCAGCAGCTCTGGACTAGCGGGACCAGATACGCAGTATTTT | CASSSGLAGPDTQYF
TRBJ1-2 | TRBV9 | TRBD1 | - | TGTGCCAGCAGCGCCAGACAGGGAACTAACTATGGCTACACCTTC | CASSARQGTNYGYTF
TRBJ2-1 | TRBV4-1 | - | - | TGCGCCAGCAGCCAGGGACTCTCCTCCTACAATGAGCAGTTCTTC | CASSQGLSSYNEQFF
TRBJ2-2 | TRBV19 | TRBD2 | - | TGTGCCAGTAGTTTGGGACTAGCGGACACCGGGGAGCTGTTTTTT | CASSLGLADTGELFF
TRBJ1-2 | TRBV27 | - | - | TGTGCCAGCAGTTTGGCGGGCGGAAACTATGGCTACACCTTC | CASSLAGGNYGYTF
TRBJ2-1 | TRBV29-1 | - | - | TGCAGCGTCCCCCGGGACTCAAGCCCCTACAATGAGCAGTTCTTC | CSVPRDSSPYNEQFF
TRBJ2-3 | TRBV7-9 | TRBD2 | few | TGTGCCAGCAGCCAGGCTAGCGGCCCTGGAGATACGCAGTATTTT | CASSQASGPGDTQYF
TRBJ1-2 | TRBV7-2 | - | - | TGTGCCAGCAGCTCGAAACAGGGACCCGAAGGCGGCTACACCTTC | CASSSKQGPEGGYTF
TRBJ1-2 | TRBV27 | - | - | TGTGCCAGCAGTTCTTTGGGCCTGAATGGCTACACCTTC | CASSSLGLNGYTF
TRBJ1-3 | TRBV7-2 | - | few | TGTGCCAGCAGCTTTGTGGGACTTCGCAACACCATATATTTT | CASSFVGLRNTIYF
TRBJ1-3 | TRBV11-3 | - | - | TGTGCCAGCAGCCCCAGGGCGACCCTCTCTGGAAACACCATATATTTT | CASSPRATLSGNTIYF
TRBJ1-3 | TRBV27 | - | - | TGTGCCAGCGCTGGAGTCTCTGGAAACACCATATATTTT | CASAGVSGNTIYF
TRBJ2-1 | TRBV21-1 | - | - | TGTGCCAGCAGCAAGGCGGGAGAGGCCCACAAAACTTACAATGAGCAGTTCTTC | CASSKAGEAHKTYNEQFF
TRBJ2-3 | TRBV9 | TRBD2 | once | TGTGCCAGCAGCGTAGCGGGAGGGGGGACAGATACGCAGTATTTT | CASSVAGGGTDTQYF
TRBJ1-1 | TRBV5-5 | - | few | TGTGCCAGCAGCTTGATTGGGACACGATTCGGCACTGAAGCTTTCTTT | CASSLIGTRFGTEAFF
TRBJ2-7 | TRBV7-8 | - | - | TGTGCCAGCAGCTTAGTTACTAGTACCTACTACGAGCAGTACTTC | CASSLVTSTYYEQYF
TRBJ2-5 | TRBV6-5 | - | once | TGTGCCAGCAGTTCAAGCAGGGGCCAAGAGACCCAGTACTTC | CASSSSRGQETQYF
TRBJ2-3 | TRBV30 | TRBD2 | few | TGTGCCTGGAACCCCGGGGCTAGCGGGCTTTCAGATACGCAGTATTTT | CAWNPGASGLSDTQYF
TRBJ2-7 | TRBV6-5 | TRBD1 | - | TGTGCCAGCAGTCGGACAGGGTACGGCTACGAGCAGTACTTC | CASSRTGYGYEQYF
TRBJ2-7 | TRBV11-2 | - | few | TGTGCCAGCAGCCCCCGTTACGAGCAGTACTTC | CASSPRYEQYF
TRBJ2-5 | TRBV28 | TRBD2 | - | TGTGCCAGCGCTCGGGGGGACCAAGAGACCCAGTACTTC | CASARGDQETQYF
TRBJ1-5 | TRBV7-9 | - | - | TGTGCCAGCAGCTTAGAATTCTCAGGGGGCAATCAGCCCCAGCATTTT | CASSLEFSGGNQPQHF
TRBJ1-2 | TRBV6-5 | - | - | TGTGCCACCTCCGGTTTAACTTCAAGCTATGGCTACACCTTC | CATSGLTSSYGYTF
TRBJ2-5 | TRBV5-1 | - | - | TGCGCCAGCAGCTTGGGTGCCAGACAAGAGACCCAGTACTTC | CASSLGARQETQYF
TRBJ2-7 | TRBV11-2 | TRBD2 | - | TGTGCCAGCAGCTTAGCGCCGGGACTAGCGGTGACCTACGAGCAGTACTTC | CASSLAPGLAVTYEQYF
TRBJ1-1 | TRBV2 | - | - | TGTGCCAGCAAGGGGACACCGAACACTGAAGCTTTCTTT | CASKGTPNTEAFF
TRBJ2-1 | TRBV6-4 | - | - | TGTGCCAGCAGTGACCCCTCAGCCGGAGGTAGCAATGAGCAGTTCTTC | CASSDPSAGGSNEQFF
TRBJ2-2 | TRBV7-3 | TRBD2 | - | TGTGCCAGCAGCTTAAATCCGGGAGGCGGCACCGGGGAGCTGTTTTTT | CASSLNPGGGTGELFF
TRBJ2-1 | TRBV25-1 | TRBD2 | - | TGTGCCAGCAGTGGCCACACTAGCGGCGGGGGAAATGAGCAGTTCTTC | CASSGHTSGGGNEQFF
TRBJ1-1 | TRBV7-2 | - | - | TGTGCCAGCAGCTTAAAAGTAAGGGGCACTGAAGCTTTCTTT | CASSLKVRGTEAFF
TRBJ1-4 | TRBV28 | TRBD1 | - | TGTGCCAGCAGCCGGGGACAGGCATTGTATGAAAAACTGTTTTTT | CASSRGQALYEKLFF
TRBJ1-4 | TRBV2 | TRBD1 | - | TGTGCCAGCAGTTCGGGACAGGGGGTAACTAATGAAAAACTGTTTTTT | CASSSGQGVTNEKLFF
TRBJ1-2 | TRBV7-2 | - | - | TGTGCCAGCAGCTTCCGGACACCACCCTATGGCTACACCTTC | CASSFRTPPYGYTF
TRBJ2-5 | TRBV7-2 | TRBD2 | - | TGTGCCAGCAGCCGGGGACTAGCGGGAGGTGGAGAGACCCAGTACTTC | CASSRGLAGGGETQYF
TRBJ2-6 | TRBV7-9 | - | - | TGTGCCAGCAGCTTATATGAGGGGGCTGGGGCCAACGTCCTGACTTTC | CASSLYEGAGANVLTF
TRBJ2-7 | TRBV7-8 | TRBD2 | - | TGTGCCAGCAGCACCTCCTCGCTAGCGGCTCGGGACGAGCAGTACTTC | CASSTSSLAARDEQYF